The sample holds one count of the clone carrying this T cell receptor beta chain. This specimen comes from a study of blood T cell repertoires in COVID-19. Study-level information: The analysed material was cDNA or gDNA that came from T cells, B-cell-depleted T cells, or PBMCs.

In the authors' workflow: Estimation of nucleated cell counts was performed using reference gene primer amplification. Using immunoSEQ multiplex PCR, the repertoire was profiled, and TCRdb retains in-frame clones only, with some absent. That table gives V, J and clone size, and the DNA gave D and trimming. This sample has 85,000 to 90,000 clones, with less than 90% found just once. V dropped 3 bases and J dropped 4 bases, with 24 bases sitting between them. The CDR3 contains 18 residues. From germline, CDR1 is LNHDA and CDR2 SQIVND (reference sequence). The receptor's source is a man older than 75 with active or convalescent COVID-19. V gene TRBV19 combines with J gene TRBJ1-1; a possible D gene is TRBD1 (6 bases). Source material: peripheral blood. For the CDR3, the DNA is TGTGCCAGTAGTATTCCCGGCGGGGGAGGACAGTACACCACTGAAGCTTTCTTT. Translating gives CASSIPGGGGQYTTEAFF.